This note documents a single TCR beta chain sequence. Original analysis: Estimates of nucleated cell counts were drawn from the amplification of reference gene primers. TCRdb's copy holds only in-frame clones and misses some; the assay was immunoSEQ multiplex PCR. The D gene and trimming were derived from the DNA, and the V and J assignments and clone size from that table. The data hold 140,000 or so clones, with 65% to 90% observed a single time. The data belong to a study of blood T cell repertoires in COVID-19. Study as a whole: Material from acute and convalescent COVID-19 was sourced from the United States, Italy and Spain. The analysed material was cDNA or gDNA that came from T cells, B-cell-depleted T cells, or PBMCs.

The CDR3 consists of 16 residues. Trimming at V came to 6 bases and at J to 8 bases, leaving 14 bases not matched to a gene. The germline V gene has CDR1 MDHEN and CDR2 SYDVKM. The clonotype was recovered from a man aged 55 to 70 with active or convalescent COVID-19. The chain links TRBV28 to TRBJ1-3, with TRBD1 identical over 9 bases. Sequenced: peripheral blood. The CDR3 protein is CASSFPTGGRRYTIYF. As DNA, the CDR3 is TGTGCCAGCAGCTTTCCGACAGGGGGTAGGAGATACACCATATATTTT.